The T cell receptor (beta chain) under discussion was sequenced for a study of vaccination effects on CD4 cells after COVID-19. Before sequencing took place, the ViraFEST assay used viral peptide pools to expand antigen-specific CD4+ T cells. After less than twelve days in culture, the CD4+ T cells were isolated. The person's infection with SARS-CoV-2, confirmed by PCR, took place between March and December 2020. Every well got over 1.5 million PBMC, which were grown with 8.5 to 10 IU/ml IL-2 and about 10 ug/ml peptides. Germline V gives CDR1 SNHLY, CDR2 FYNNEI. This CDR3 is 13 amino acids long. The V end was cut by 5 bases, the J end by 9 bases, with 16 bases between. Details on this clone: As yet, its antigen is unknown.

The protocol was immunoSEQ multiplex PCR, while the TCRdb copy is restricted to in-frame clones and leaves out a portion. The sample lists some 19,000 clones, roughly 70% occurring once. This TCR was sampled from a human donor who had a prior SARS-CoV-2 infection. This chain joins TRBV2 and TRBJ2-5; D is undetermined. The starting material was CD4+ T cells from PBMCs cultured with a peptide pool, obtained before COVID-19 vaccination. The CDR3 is CASSPVYFEAQYF. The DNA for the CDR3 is TGTGCCAGCAGTCCGGTGTACTTTGAGGCCCAGTACTTC. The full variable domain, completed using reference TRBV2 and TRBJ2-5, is EPEVTQTPSHQVTQMGQEVILRCVPISNHLYFYWYRQILGQKVEFLVSFYNNEISEKSEIFDDQFSVERPDGSNFTLKIRSTKLEDSAMYFCASSPVYFEAQYFGPGTRLLVL.